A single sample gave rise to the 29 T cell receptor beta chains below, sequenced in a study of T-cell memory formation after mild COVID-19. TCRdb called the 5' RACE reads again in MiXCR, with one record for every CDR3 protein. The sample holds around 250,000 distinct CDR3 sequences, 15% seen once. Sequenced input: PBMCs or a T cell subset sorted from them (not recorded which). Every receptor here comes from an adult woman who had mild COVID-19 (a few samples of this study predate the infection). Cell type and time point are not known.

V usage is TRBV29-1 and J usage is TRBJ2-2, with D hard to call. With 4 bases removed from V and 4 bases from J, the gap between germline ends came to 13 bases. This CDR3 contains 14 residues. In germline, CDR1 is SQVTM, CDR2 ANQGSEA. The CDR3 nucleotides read TGCAGCGTTGCGTTTGGCCCCACCACCGGGGAGCTGTTTTTT. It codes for CSVAFGPTTGELFF.

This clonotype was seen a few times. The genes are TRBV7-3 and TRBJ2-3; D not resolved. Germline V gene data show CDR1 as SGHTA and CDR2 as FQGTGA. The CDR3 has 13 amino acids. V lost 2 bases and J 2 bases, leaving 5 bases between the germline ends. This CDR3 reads CASSLLLTDTQYF. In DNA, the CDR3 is TGTGCCAGCAGCTTACTACTCACAGATACGCAGTATTTT.

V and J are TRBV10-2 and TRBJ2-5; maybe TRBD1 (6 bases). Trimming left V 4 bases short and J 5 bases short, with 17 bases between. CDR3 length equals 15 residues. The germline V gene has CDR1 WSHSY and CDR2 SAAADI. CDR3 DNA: TGCGCCAGCAGTGCCCTACAGGGTTGGAGTGAGACCCAGTACTTC. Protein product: CASSALQGWSETQYF.

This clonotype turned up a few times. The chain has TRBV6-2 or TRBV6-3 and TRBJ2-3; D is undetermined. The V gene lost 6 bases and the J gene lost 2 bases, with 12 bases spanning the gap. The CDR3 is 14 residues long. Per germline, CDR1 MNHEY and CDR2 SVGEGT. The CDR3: CASSLGSFTDTQYF. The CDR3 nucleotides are TGTGCCAGCAGCCTTGGATCATTCACAGATACGCAGTATTTT.

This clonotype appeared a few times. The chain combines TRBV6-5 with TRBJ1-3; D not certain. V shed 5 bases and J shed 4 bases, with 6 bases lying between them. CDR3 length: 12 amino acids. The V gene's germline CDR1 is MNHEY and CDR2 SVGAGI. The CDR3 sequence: CASSTVGNTIYF. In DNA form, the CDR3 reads TGTGCCAGCAGTACGGTCGGAAACACCATATATTTT.

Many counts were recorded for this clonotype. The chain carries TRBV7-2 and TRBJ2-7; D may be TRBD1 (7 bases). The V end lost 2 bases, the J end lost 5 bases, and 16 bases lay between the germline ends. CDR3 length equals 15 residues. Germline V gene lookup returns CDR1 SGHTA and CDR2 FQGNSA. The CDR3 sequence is CASSLRGTAAHEQYF. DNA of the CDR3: TGTGCCAGCAGCTTACGCGGGACAGCCGCCCACGAGCAGTACTTC.

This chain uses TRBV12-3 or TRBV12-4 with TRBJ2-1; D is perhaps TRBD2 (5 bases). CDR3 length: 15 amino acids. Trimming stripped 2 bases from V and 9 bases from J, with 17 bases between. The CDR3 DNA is TGTGCCAGCAGTTTAAGGTCTAGCATGAAGAGTGAGCAGTTCTTC. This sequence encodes CASSLRSSMKSEQFF.

CDR3 protein: CATSRDNPRGGSPLHF. CDR3 sequence (DNA): TGTGCCACCAGCAGAGATAACCCCAGGGGCGGCTCACCCCTCCACTTT. The chain is built from TRBV15 and TRBJ1-6; maybe TRBD1 (6 bases). Germline V gene lookup returns CDR1 LNHNV and CDR2 YYDKDF (reference sequence). The CDR3 sequence is 16 residues long. Between the trimmed V and J ends, which lost 0 bases and 10 bases, there was a span of 16 bases.

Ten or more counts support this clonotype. In nucleotides, the CDR3 is TGTGCCACCAGTGACTCGAAGAATCAGCCCCAGCATTTT. Amino acid sequence: CATSDSKNQPQHF. The chain has TRBV24-1 and TRBJ1-5, with D unresolved. The germline CDR1 and CDR2 sequences are KGHDR and SFDVKD. The CDR3 totals 13 residues. The V end was cut by 4 bases, the J end by 4 bases, with 7 bases between.

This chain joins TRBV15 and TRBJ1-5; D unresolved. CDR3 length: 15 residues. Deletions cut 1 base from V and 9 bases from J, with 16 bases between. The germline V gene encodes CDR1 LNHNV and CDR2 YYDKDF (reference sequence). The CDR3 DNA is TGTGCCACCAGCAGAGTAGGAGGCGGCCGAGGGCCCCAGCATTTT. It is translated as CATSRVGGGRGPQHF.

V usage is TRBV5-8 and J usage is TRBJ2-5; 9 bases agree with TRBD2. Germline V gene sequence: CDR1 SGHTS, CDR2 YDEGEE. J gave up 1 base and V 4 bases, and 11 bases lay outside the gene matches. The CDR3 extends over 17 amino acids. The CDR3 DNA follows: TGTGCCAGCAGCCCGGGCAGGACTAGCGTTTCCCAAGAGACCCAGTACTTC. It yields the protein CASSPGRTSVSQETQYF.

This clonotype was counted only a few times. As DNA, the CDR3 is TGTGCCAGCAGCTTCGGGACGGCGAACACCGGGGAGCTGTTTTTT. Its protein is CASSFGTANTGELFF. V usage is TRBV7-2 and J usage is TRBJ2-2; D tentatively reads TRBD1 or TRBD2 (5 bases each). The CDR3 runs to 15 residues. CDR1 and CDR2 (germline): SGHTA, FQGNSA. The ends were cut back, 3 bases at V and 0 bases at J, with 8 bases in the middle.

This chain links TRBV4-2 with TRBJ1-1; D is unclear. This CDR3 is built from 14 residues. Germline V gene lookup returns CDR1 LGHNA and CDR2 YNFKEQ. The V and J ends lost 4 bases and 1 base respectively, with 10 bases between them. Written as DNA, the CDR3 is TGTGCCAGCAGCCGTACGGGAACGAACACTGAAGCTTTCTTT. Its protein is CASSRTGTNTEAFF.

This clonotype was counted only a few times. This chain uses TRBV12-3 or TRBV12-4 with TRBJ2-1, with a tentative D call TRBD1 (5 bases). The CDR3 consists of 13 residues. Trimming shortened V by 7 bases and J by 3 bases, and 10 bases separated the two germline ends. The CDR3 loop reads CASNRDSYNEQFF. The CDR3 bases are TGTGCCAGCAACCGTGACAGCTACAATGAGCAGTTCTTC.

CDR3 loop: CSVQGQGLSQPQHF. CDR3 bases: TGCAGCGTGCAGGGACAGGGTTTAAGTCAGCCCCAGCATTTT. The J gene is TRBJ1-5, the V gene TRBV29-1; 9 bases align to TRBD1. Germline assignment: CDR1 SQVTM and CDR2 ANQGSEA. Trimming removed 6 bases from V and 6 bases from J; junction bases left unmatched: 9. The length of the CDR3 is 14 residues. The whole variable domain, filled in from reference TRBV29-1 and TRBJ1-5, reads SAVISQKPSRDICQRGTSLTIQCQVDSQVTMMFWYRQQPGQSLTLIATANQGSEATYESGFVIDKFPISRPNLTFSTLTVSNMSPEDSSIYLCSVQGQGLSQPQHFGDGTRLSIL.

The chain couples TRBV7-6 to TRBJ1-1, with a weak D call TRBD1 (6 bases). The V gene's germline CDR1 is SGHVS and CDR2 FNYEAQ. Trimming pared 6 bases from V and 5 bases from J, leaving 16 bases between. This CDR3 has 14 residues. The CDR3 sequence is CASSPRGGWTEAFF. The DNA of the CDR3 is TGTGCCAGCAGTCCAAGGGGGGGATGGACTGAAGCTTTCTTT.

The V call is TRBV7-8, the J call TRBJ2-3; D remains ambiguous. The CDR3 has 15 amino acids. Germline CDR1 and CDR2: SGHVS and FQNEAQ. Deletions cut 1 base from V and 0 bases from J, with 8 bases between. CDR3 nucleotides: TGTGCCAGCAGCTTAGGGTTATTTAGCACAGATACGCAGTATTTT. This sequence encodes CASSLGLFSTDTQYF.

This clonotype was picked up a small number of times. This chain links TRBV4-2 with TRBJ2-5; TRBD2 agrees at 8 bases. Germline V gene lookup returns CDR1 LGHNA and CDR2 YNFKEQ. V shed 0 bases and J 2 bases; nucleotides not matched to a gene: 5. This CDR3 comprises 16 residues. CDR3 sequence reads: CASSQDKGLVQETQYF. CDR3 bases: TGTGCCAGCAGCCAAGATAAGGGACTAGTACAAGAGACCCAGTACTTC.

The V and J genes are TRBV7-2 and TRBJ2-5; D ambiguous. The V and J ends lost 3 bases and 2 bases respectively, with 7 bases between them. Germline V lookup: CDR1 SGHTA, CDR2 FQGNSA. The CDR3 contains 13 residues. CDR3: CASSFSQQETQYF. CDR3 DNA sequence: TGTGCCAGCAGCTTCTCTCAACAAGAGACCCAGTACTTC.

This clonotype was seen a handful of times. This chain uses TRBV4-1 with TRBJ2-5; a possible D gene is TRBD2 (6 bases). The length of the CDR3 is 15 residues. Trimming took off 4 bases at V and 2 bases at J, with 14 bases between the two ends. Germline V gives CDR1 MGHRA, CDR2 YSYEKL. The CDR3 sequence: CASSRRWGVQETQYF. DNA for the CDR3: TGCGCCAGCAGCCGTCGGTGGGGGGTACAAGAGACCCAGTACTTC.

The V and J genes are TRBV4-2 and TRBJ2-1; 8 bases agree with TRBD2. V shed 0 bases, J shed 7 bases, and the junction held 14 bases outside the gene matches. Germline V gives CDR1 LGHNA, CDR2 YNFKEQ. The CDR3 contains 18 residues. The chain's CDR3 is CASSQEGRASGSRNEQFF. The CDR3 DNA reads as TGTGCCAGCAGCCAAGAGGGCCGTGCGAGCGGGAGTAGGAATGAGCAGTTCTTC.

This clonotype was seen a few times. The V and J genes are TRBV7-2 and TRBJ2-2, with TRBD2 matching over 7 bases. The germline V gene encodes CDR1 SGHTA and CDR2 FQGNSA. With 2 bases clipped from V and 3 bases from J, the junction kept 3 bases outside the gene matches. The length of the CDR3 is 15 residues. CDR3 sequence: CASSLSGDYTGELFF. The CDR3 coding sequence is TGTGCCAGCAGCTTAAGCGGGGACTACACCGGGGAGCTGTTTTTT.

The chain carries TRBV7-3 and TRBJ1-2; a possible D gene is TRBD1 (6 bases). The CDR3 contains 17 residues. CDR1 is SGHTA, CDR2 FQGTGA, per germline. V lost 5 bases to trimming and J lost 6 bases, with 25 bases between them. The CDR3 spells CASSRIHLNRDSDGYTF. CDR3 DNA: TGTGCCAGCAGCCGTATCCATTTAAACAGGGATTCCGATGGCTACACCTTC.

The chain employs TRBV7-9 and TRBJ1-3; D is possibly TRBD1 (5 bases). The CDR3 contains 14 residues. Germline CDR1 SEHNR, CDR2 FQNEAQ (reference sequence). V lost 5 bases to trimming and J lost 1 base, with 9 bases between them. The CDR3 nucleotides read TGTGCCAGCAGCCGAGGGGATTCTGGAAACACCATATATTTT. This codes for CASSRGDSGNTIYF.

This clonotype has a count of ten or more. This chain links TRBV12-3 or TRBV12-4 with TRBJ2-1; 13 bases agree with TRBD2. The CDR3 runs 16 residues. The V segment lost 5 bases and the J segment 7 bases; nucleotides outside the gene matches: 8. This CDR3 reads CASSPTSGGPRNEQFF. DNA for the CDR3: TGTGCCAGCAGTCCGACTAGCGGGGGGCCTAGAAATGAGCAGTTCTTC.

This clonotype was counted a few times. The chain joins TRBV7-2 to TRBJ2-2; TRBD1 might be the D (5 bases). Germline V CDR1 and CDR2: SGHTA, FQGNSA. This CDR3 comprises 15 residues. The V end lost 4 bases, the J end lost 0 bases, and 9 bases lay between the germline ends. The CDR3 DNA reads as TGTGCCAGCAGCTCCTGGACAACGAACACCGGGGAGCTGTTTTTT. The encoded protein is CASSSWTTNTGELFF. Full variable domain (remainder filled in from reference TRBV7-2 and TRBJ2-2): GAGVSQSPSNKVTEKGKDVELRCDPISGHTALYWYRQSLGQGLEFLIYFQGNSAPDKSGLPSDRFSAERTGGSVSTLTIQRTQQEDSAVYLCASSSWTTNTGELFFGEGSRLTVL.

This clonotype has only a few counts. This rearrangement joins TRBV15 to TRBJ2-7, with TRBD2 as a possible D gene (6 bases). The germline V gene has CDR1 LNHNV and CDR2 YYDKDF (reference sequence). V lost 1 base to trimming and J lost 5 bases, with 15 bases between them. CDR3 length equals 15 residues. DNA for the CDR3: TGTGCCACCAGCAGAGGGGGGGTCGAGATGCACGAGCAGTACTTC. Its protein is CATSRGGVEMHEQYF.

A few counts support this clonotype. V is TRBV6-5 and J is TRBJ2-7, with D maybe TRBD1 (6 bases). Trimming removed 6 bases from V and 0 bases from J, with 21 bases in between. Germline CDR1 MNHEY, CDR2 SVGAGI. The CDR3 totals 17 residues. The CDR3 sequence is CASSGARLTGYSYEQYF. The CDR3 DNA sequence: TGTGCCAGCAGCGGAGCCCGGTTGACAGGCTACTCCTACGAGCAGTACTTC.

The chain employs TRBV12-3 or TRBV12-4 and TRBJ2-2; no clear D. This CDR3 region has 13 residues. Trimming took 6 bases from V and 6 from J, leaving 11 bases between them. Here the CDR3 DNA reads TGTGCCAGCAGCCTCCGGGTCGCCGGGGAGCTGTTTTTT. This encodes CASSLRVAGELFF.